Presented here are 5 T cell receptor beta chains from one specimen sequenced in a study of blood T cell repertoires in COVID-19. The data were produced by immunoSEQ multiplex PCR, yet TCRdb's version contains in-frame clones alone and is incomplete. This table holds fewer than 450,000 clones, approximately 88% found once. Sequencing used peripheral blood. The source is a woman between 45 and 60 years old with COVID-19, enrolled during active disease.

The chain couples TRBV6-5 to TRBJ2-3; tentatively, D is TRBD2 (5 bases). Germline CDR1 is MNHEY and CDR2 is SVGAGI. The ends were cut back, 6 bases at V and 0 bases at J, with 13 bases in the middle. CDR3 length: 15 amino acids. The CDR3 DNA follows: TGTGCCAGCAGCCGCGGTGGGAGCAGCACAGATACGCAGTATTTT. Translating it yields CASSRGGSSTDTQYF.

The chain links TRBV5-1 to TRBJ1-3; TRBD1 is a possible D gene (5 bases). The CDR3 is 15 amino acids. Germline V lookup: CDR1 SGHRS, CDR2 YFSETQ. The ends were cut back, 5 bases at V and 4 bases at J, with 16 bases in the middle. CDR3 in amino acids: CASSSAGFGGNTIYF. The CDR3 nucleotides are TGCGCCAGCAGTTCAGCAGGGTTCGGCGGAAACACCATATATTTT.

The chain employs TRBV4-1 and TRBJ1-5; D gene uncertain. The CDR3 is made up of 14 amino acids. Germline assignment: CDR1 MGHRA and CDR2 YSYEKL. V dropped 8 bases and J dropped 1 base, with 12 bases sitting between them. CDR3 residues: CASSPGRSNQPQHF. DNA of the CDR3: TGCGCCAGCTCGCCGGGGAGAAGCAATCAGCCCCAGCATTTT.

V is TRBV5-4 and J is TRBJ2-2, with TRBD2 identical over 11 bases. Germline V gene sequence: CDR1 SGHNT, CDR2 YYREEE (reference sequence). Germline trimming cut 4 bases from V and 7 bases from J; bases unmatched to any gene: 15. The CDR3 sequence is 18 residues long. The CDR3 protein is CASSPGAGGLAVGGELFF. The CDR3 region has the DNA TGTGCCAGCAGCCCCGGCGCAGGGGGACTAGCGGTTGGCGGGGAGCTGTTTTTT.

This chain uses TRBV20-1 with TRBJ2-7; 9 bases fit TRBD2. CDR3 length: 13 residues. In germline, CDR1 is DFQATT, CDR2 SNEGSKA (reference sequence). Trimming cost V 3 bases and J 6 bases; bases outside gene matches: 6. CDR3 sequence (DNA): TGCAGTGCTAGTTCTAGCGGGGTAGTCGAGCAGTACTTC. Translating it yields CSASSSGVVEQYF.